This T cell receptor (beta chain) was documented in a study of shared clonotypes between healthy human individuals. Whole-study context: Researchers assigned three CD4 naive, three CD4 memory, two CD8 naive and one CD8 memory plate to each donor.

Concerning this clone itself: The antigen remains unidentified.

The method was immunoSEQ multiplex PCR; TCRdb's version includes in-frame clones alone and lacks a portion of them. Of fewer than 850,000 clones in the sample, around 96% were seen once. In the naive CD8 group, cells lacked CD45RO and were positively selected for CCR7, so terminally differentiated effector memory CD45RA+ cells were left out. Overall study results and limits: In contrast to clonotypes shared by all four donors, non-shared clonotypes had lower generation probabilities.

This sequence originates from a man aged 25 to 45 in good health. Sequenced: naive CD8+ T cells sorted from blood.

CDR3 region: CAINERNTGELFF. DNA for the CDR3: TGTGCCATCAACGAACGGAACACCGGGGAGCTGTTTTTT. The chain links TRBV10-3 to TRBJ2-2; D unresolved. Per germline, CDR1 ENHRY and CDR2 SYGVKD. CDR3 length equals 13 residues. V lost 7 bases, J lost 1 base, and 7 bases lay in between.